The present TCR beta chain was sequenced within a study of T-cell reconstitution after alpha-beta-depleted transplantation in children. Findings and caveats of the study: Some patients' high day-60 TCRbeta diversity was attributed to recipient cells surviving conditioning. Reported findings indicate that, about two months after transplant, alpha-beta T cells came from several hundred expanded clones, which were derived from non-depleted graft cells.

This clonotype was detected only a few times. Its matching antigen is unknown. V gave up 3 bases and J gave up 7 bases, with 15 bases separating them. The CDR3 runs 15 residues. Per germline, CDR1 LGHNA and CDR2 YNFKEQ. The TCRbeta library incorporated unique molecular identifiers. TCRdb re-called the PCR reads through MiXCR, storing one row per CDR3 protein. This sample has about 200,000 distinct CDR3 sequences, with roughly 7% found just once. J is TRBJ2-2 and V is TRBV4-2; D is perhaps TRBD1 (5 bases). The specimen was PBMCs, collected before TCRalphabeta/CD19-depleted stem cell transplant. This TCR was recovered from a boy aged 2 to 10 with acute lymphoblastic leukemia, due to receive a stem cell transplant. CDR3 in DNA: TGTGCCAGCAGCCAGGGGCTAAACCCCGACGGGGAGCTGTTTTTT. Protein sequence: CASSQGLNPDGELFF.